This T cell receptor beta chain was recovered during a study of shared clonotypes between healthy human individuals (dated by TCRdb to 2019 to 2021). At the level of the whole study: The cohort included three men and a couple of women between 18 and 49 years of age. Different laboratories and diverse techniques were used to prepare libraries and sequence TCR repertoires, to increase sequencing depth and limit assay-specific biases. Leukapheresis yielded between about 0.94 and 8.9 billion PBMCs per donor. Blood TCR repertoires of about 5 healthy adults were deeply sequenced to estimate repertoire size and the extent of clonotype sharing between individuals. For each donor, CD4 naive and CD4 memory were each given three plates, CD8 naive was given two plates, and CD8 memory was given one plate. Broader findings and caveats from the paper: Compared with non-shared clonotypes, clonotypes shared by all four sorted-subset donors had higher generation probabilities. The genetic and exposure-history diversity represented was limited by the small number of donors. Sharing across a few donors was observed for around 5% of naive CD4, over 3% of naive CD8, roughly 2.3% of memory CD4, and around 0.4% of memory CD8 clonotypes. Naive subsets generally had larger estimated clonotype richness than memory subsets did. Incomplete sequencing was indicated by rarefaction of sorted-subset datasets, despite the large sequencing depth. Only blood was sampled, and tissue TCR repertoires likely differ from those in blood. Based on pairwise subsampling, the degree of clonotype sharing among donors was expected to be affected by sequencing depth.

Points on this clone: This clone's antigen is unknown. No base quality information exists; no much larger clone differs at one position. In the same sample, other DNA sequences code for this CDR3.

The donors were healthy, HIV-negative adults with no recently reported acute infections or vaccinations. Every donor was a Caucasian adult residing in Nashville, Tennessee, USA. CD4+ T cells were enriched by magnetic negative selection; naive cells were then positively selected on CD45RA, and the negative fraction formed the memory subset. After blood collection by leukapheresis, PBMCs were isolated using Ficoll-Histopaque density gradient centrifugation and then cryopreserved in the vapor phase of liquid nitrogen. Analytical flow cytometry was used to check the purity and quantity of each magnetically sorted T cell population. From each sorted fraction, genomic DNA was isolated and quantified by UV absorbance on a Nanodrop 2000c. There are 13 amino acids in the CDR3, from cysteine to phenylalanine inclusive. Only the CDR3 region is kept as DNA, spanning 39 bases read in frame from base 1. Per the germline V gene, SGHDT is the CDR1 and YYEEEE is the CDR2. Cut back by 4 bases and 5 bases, the V and J ends lie 10 bases apart.

TCR CDR3 regions were amplified from genomic DNA by multiplex PCR using the deep immunoSEQ assay. Extracted genomic DNA from each cell subset was distributed evenly across all wells of several immunoSEQ 96-well plates, and each plate was treated as a replicate. Each replicate PCR for sorted subsets received around 210 ng genomic DNA, equal to about 30,000 T cell genomes. Purified libraries were quantified with a Qubit 3.0 fluorometer, sized on a Bioanalyzer 2100, and re-quantified with the KAPA Library Quantification kit. A separate single-read 150-cycle Illumina NextSeq 550 flow cell was used to sequence each immunoSEQ 96-well plate. The study's processing was this. Because only junctional sequences without quality scores were contained in the immunoSEQ output, filtering matching that applied to full-length reads could not be performed. To assign V/J genes and CDR3, sequences were annotated against IMGT germline references using PyIR, a Python wrapper for IgBLAST v1.9. Reads were removed for weak V/J assignments (E-value above 1e-6), missing CDR3, stop codons, out-of-frame junctions, or ambiguous translated residues. V3J clonotypes were defined as sequences sharing an identical inferred V gene, J gene, and CDR3 amino acid sequence. Percentage overlap between repertoires was computed as shared unique clonotypes divided by the size of the smaller repertoire. Three approaches were used to assess repertoire richness: RTK rarefaction, the Chao1 estimator, and Recon v2.1 estimates of unobserved clonotypes. Generation probabilities were computed with OLGA for all TCRbeta clonotypes obtained by the gDNA method from several donors. Not all clones reach the TCRdb copy of this immuneACCESS table, which keeps in-frame sequences only. Checked studies attribute under half of the gap to unresolved V genes and leave the rest unexplained. V and J calls and clone size are given by that table; D and trimming were obtained from the DNA. In this sample the table shows around 1,100,000 clones, around 77% of which occur a single time. The top ten clones comprise about 0.89% of the sample.

The rearrangement combines TRBV5-6 with TRBJ2-1, with the D gene not confidently named. The receptor was isolated from a man aged 18 to 29 in good health. Some clones in this sample may be carry-over from other donors' samples. The sequenced sample consisted of memory CD4+ T cells from PBMCs. This sample's cell subset or site label indicates: CD45RA-negative fraction. The nucleotides read TGTGCCAGCAGCCTGGGCTCAAACAATGAGCAGTTCTTC. Translated, it gives CASSLGSNNEQFF.